These T cell receptor beta chains were read from a single sample in a study of CD8+CD57+ T cells in acquired aplastic anemia. TCRdb used MiXCR to reprocess the reads, holding one entry per CDR3 protein. The sample yields about 200,000 distinct CDR3 sequences, about half seen once. Sequencing used sorted CD4+, CD8+, or CD8+CD57+ T cells (not recorded which) from PBMCs. The receptors derive from a human donor with aplastic anemia. CDR3s include the opening cysteine and the closing phenylalanine or tryptophan. The D gene is left open where the match is weak. Expanded clones are given a class, and other clones once, few, many or no size at all.

j_call,v_call,d_call,clone_size,cdr3_aa,cdr3_nt
TRBJ1-4,TRBV7-9,-,many,CASTSGDGEEKLFF,TGTGCCAGCACCTCAGGGGACGGGGAGGAAAAACTGTTTTTT
TRBJ1-1,TRBV6-5,TRBD1,many,CASRITVDRGGVTEAFF,TGTGCCAGCAGGATCACGGTGGACAGGGGAGGAGTGACTGAAGCTTTCTTT
TRBJ1-2,TRBV20-1,TRBD1,few,CSARGQTNYGYTF,TGCAGTGCTAGGGGACAGACTAACTATGGCTACACCTTC
TRBJ2-7,TRBV10-3,-,-,CAISGSGSVSYEQHF,TGTGCCATCAGTGGATCGGGGTCCGTCTCCTACGAGCAGCACTTC
TRBJ2-7,TRBV20-1,TRBD2,-,CSADGLAGGYEQYF,TGCAGTGCTGACGGCCTAGCGGGGGGCTACGAGCAGTACTTC
TRBJ2-7,TRBV7-8,TRBD1,many,CASSPGQGPYEQYF,TGTGCCAGCAGCCCAGGACAGGGGCCCTACGAGCAGTACTTC
TRBJ1-3,TRBV7-9,-,many,CASSYAAGNTIYF,TGTGCCAGCAGTTACGCGGCGGGAAACACCATATATTTT
TRBJ1-1,TRBV20-1,-,-,CSAPTGEGNTEAFF,TGCAGTGCCCCTACTGGGGAAGGGAACACTGAAGCTTTCTTT
TRBJ1-5,TRBV2,-,-,CASTGPLGHQPQHF,TGTGCCAGCACTGGCCCCTTGGGCCATCAGCCCCAGCATTTT
TRBJ1-1,TRBV5-1,TRBD1,-,CASSLFEGGAAEASF,TGCGCCAGCAGCCTTTTTGAAGGGGGCGCGGCTGAAGCTTCCTTT
TRBJ2-5,TRBV30,-,-,CAWRIQDGKETQYF,TGTGCCTGGAGAATACAGGATGGAAAAGAGACCCAGTACTTC
TRBJ2-5,TRBV15,TRBD2,-,CATSNRTSGDGETQYF,TGTGCCACCAGCAATCGGACTAGCGGGGACGGAGAGACCCAGTACTTC
TRBJ2-7,TRBV2,-,medium-sized,CASSEYPGQTYEQYF,TGTGCCAGCAGTGAATACCCCGGACAGACCTACGAGCAGTACTTC
TRBJ2-5,TRBV19,-,many,CASSMRVEETQYF,TGTGCCAGTAGTATGCGGGTGGAGGAGACCCAGTACTTC
TRBJ2-1,TRBV4-1,TRBD2,-,CASSQETTSGGYNEQFF,TGCGCCAGCAGCCAAGAGACGACTAGCGGGGGCTACAATGAGCAGTTCTTC
TRBJ2-5,TRBV7-2,TRBD1,-,CASKRTGRRETQYF,TGTGCCAGTAAACGGACAGGGAGGAGGGAGACCCAGTACTTC
TRBJ1-2,TRBV5-5,-,once,CASSQQGGAYGYTF,TGTGCCAGCAGCCAACAGGGCGGGGCCTATGGCTACACCTTC
TRBJ2-6,TRBV6-4,-,-,CASSDKDSGANVLTF,TGTGCCAGCAGTGACAAGGACTCTGGGGCCAACGTCCTGACTTTC
TRBJ1-1,TRBV7-9,-,many,CASSKNMDTHYGTEAFF,TGTGCCAGCAGCAAAAATATGGACACTCACTATGGCACTGAAGCTTTCTTT
TRBJ1-2,TRBV29-1,TRBD1,-,CSVDGRGNLGYTF,TGCAGCGTTGACGGCAGGGGGAATCTTGGCTACACCTTC
TRBJ2-2,TRBV5-1,TRBD1,-,CASDTGENTGELFF,TGCGCCAGCGATACAGGGGAGAACACCGGGGAGCTGTTTTTT
TRBJ1-1,TRBV7-8,-,many,CASSLRGDTEAFF,TGTGCCAGCAGCTTAAGGGGGGACACTGAAGCTTTCTTT
TRBJ2-1,TRBV7-9,TRBD2,-,CASKSLAGDSYNEQFF,TGTGCCAGCAAGTCACTAGCGGGAGATTCCTACAATGAGCAGTTCTTC
TRBJ1-4,TRBV20-1,TRBD1,many,CSARDPDRGLEKLFF,TGCAGTGCTAGAGACCCGGACAGGGGGCTTGAAAAACTGTTTTTT
TRBJ1-2,TRBV5-8,TRBD1,many,CASSHEGDRNGYTF,TGTGCCAGCAGCCATGAGGGGGACAGGAATGGCTACACCTTC
TRBJ2-7,TRBV12-3/TRBV12-4,TRBD2,many,CASSSGLAGSYEQYF,TGTGCCAGCAGTTCCGGGTTAGCGGGGTCCTACGAGCAGTACTTC
TRBJ1-1,TRBV20-1,TRBD1,many,CSARDLQGPRTEAFF,TGCAGTGCTAGAGACCTACAGGGGCCGAGGACTGAAGCTTTCTTT
TRBJ1-3,TRBV5-1,-,many,CASSLGDPRSGNTIYF,TGCGCCAGCAGCTTGGGGGACCCGCGCTCTGGAAACACCATATATTTT
TRBJ2-1,TRBV10-3,TRBD1,many,CAIIDRAYNEQFF,TGTGCCATCATAGACAGGGCCTACAATGAGCAGTTCTTC
TRBJ1-6,TRBV15,-,few,CATSRQGSSPLHF,TGTGCCACCAGCAGACAGGGGAGTTCACCCCTCCACTTT